One sample yielded the 10 T cell receptor beta chains listed below, sequenced in a study of cytomegalovirus exposure and HLA in healthy donors (dated by TCRdb to about 2017). Preparation of the library involved the immunoSEQ multiplex PCR assay. For the multiplex PCR, a mixture combining 60 forward primers for TCR Vbeta segments and 13 reverse primers for TCR Jbeta segments was used. TCRdb provides this immuneACCESS table in a form limited to in-frame rearrangements. Some clones are lacking; in checked studies, under half of them reflect an unresolved V gene, and why the rest are absent is not known. The sample data list about 190,000 clones, and 70% to 75% of these were observed just once. Jointly, the top ten make up about 4.6% of the sample. The sequencing input was PBMCs. Every receptor here comes from a man aged 25-40 years in good health and CMV-seropositive.

The chain employs TRBV6-1 and TRBJ1-2; 8 nucleotides match TRBD1. The length of the CDR3 is 14 residues. V lost 1 base, J lost 11 bases, and 9 bases stayed unmatched. Germline values: CDR1 MNHNS, CDR2 SASEGT. CDR3 amino acids: CASSEGPGTGGYTF. CDR3 coding DNA: TGTGCCAGCAGTGAAGGGCCCGGGACAGGTGGTTACACCTTC.

This clone was counted between two and nine times. The CDR3 DNA sequence: TGTGCCTGGAGCGAGGCCTTTAGCGGCCCTGAAGCTTTCTTT. Its translation is CAWSEAFSGPEAFF. V and J are TRBV30 and TRBJ1-1; D is ambiguous. V was clipped by 3 bases and J by 6 bases, with 17 bases between them. The CDR3 consists of 14 residues. CDR1 and CDR2 (germline): GTSNPN, SVGIG (reference sequence).

This clone was counted only a few times. This chain uses TRBV4-2 with TRBJ1-1; D remains ambiguous. This CDR3 region has 19 residues. The germline V gene has CDR1 LGHNA and CDR2 YNFKEQ. V lost 0 bases and J 1 base, leaving 21 bases between the germline ends. The CDR3 spells CASSQDYGSGIGGNTEAFF. The CDR3, as DNA: TGTGCCAGCAGCCAAGATTACGGGTCGGGGATCGGTGGGAACACTGAAGCTTTCTTT.

V usage is TRBV2 and J usage is TRBJ2-7; D perhaps matches TRBD1 (5 bases). Germline CDR1 reads SNHLY; CDR2 reads FYNNEI. The CDR3 contains 12 residues. V lost 7 bases and J 4 bases, leaving 11 bases between the germline ends. CDR3: CASKGERYEQYF. CDR3 nucleotides: TGTGCCAGCAAAGGGGAACGGTACGAGCAGTACTTC. Variable domain in full (rest from reference TRBV2 and TRBJ2-7): EPEVTQTPSHQVTQMGQEVILRCVPISNHLYFYWYRQILGQKVEFLVSFYNNEISEKSEIFDDQFSVERPDGSNFTLKIRSTKLEDSAMYFCASKGERYEQYFGPGTRLTVT.

The rearrangement links TRBV15 to TRBJ2-5, with D perhaps matching TRBD2 (5 bases). Between the trimmed V and J ends, which lost 4 bases and 5 bases, there was a span of 20 bases. Germline V gives CDR1 LNHNV, CDR2 YYDKDF (reference sequence). This CDR3 comprises 16 residues. The CDR3 DNA reads TGTGCCACCAGCACTGGAGGACGGACCTTAGGGGAGACCCAGTACTTC. Protein: CATSTGGRTLGETQYF.

The chain combines TRBV5-1 with TRBJ2-1; a weak D match, TRBD1 (5 bases). The CDR3 has 12 amino acids. The germline V and J ends were trimmed by 0 bases and 12 bases, with 10 bases remaining between them. Germline values: CDR1 SGHRS, CDR2 YFSETQ. The CDR3, as DNA: TGCGCCAGCAGCTTGGCCGAGACAGCGCAGTTCTTC. It encodes CASSLAETAQFF.

This clone was observed a handful of times. This CDR3 is CASSPLPGDGYTF. The CDR3 nucleotides are TGTGCCAGCAGCCCGCTCCCAGGCGATGGCTACACCTTC. The chain has TRBV2 and TRBJ1-2; D gene unclear. Germline CDR1 is SNHLY and CDR2 is FYNNEI. CDR3 length: 13 residues. Trimming took 6 bases from V and 6 from J, leaving 14 bases between them. Full variable domain (remainder filled in from reference TRBV2 and TRBJ1-2): EPEVTQTPSHQVTQMGQEVILRCVPISNHLYFYWYRQILGQKVEFLVSFYNNEISEKSEIFDDQFSVERPDGSNFTLKIRSTKLEDSAMYFCASSPLPGDGYTFGSGTRLTVV.

This sequence joins TRBV5-6 and TRBJ1-1, with a tentative D call TRBD1 (6 bases). The CDR3 covers 13 residues. The ends were cut back, 2 bases at V and 4 bases at J, with 9 bases in the middle. Germline values: CDR1 SGHDT, CDR2 YYEEEE. The CDR3 loop is CASSLGGSTEAFF. DNA for the CDR3: TGTGCCAGCAGCTTAGGGGGTAGCACTGAAGCTTTCTTT. Together with reference TRBV5-6 and TRBJ1-1, the CDR3 gives the full variable domain: DAGVTQSPTHLIKTRGQQVTLRCSPKSGHDTVSWYQQALGQGPQFIFQYYEEEERQRGNFPDRFSGHQFPNYSSELNVNALLLGDSALYLCASSLGGSTEAFFGQGTRLTVV.

This chain joins TRBV7-3 and TRBJ2-3; no firm D call. This CDR3 has 12 residues. Germline loops: CDR1 SGHTA, CDR2 FQGTGA. V lost 0 bases and J 4 bases, leaving 2 bases between the germline ends. CDR3 coding DNA: TGTGCCAGCAGCTTAACCGCAGATACGCAGTATTTT. Its translation: CASSLTADTQYF.

Remarks on this clone: The conserved final phenylalanine or tryptophan is absent from the CDR3, which likely points to a read error. The chain recombines TRBV30 with TRBJ2-7; D unclear. Germline lookup yields CDR1 GTSNPN and CDR2 SVGIG (reference sequence). Trimming stripped 1 base from V and 3 bases from J, with 4 bases between. The CDR3 is made up of 11 amino acids. The CDR3 sequence: CAWSAYYEQYL. CDR3 nucleotides: TGTGCCTGGAGTGCCTACTACGAGCAGTACCTC.